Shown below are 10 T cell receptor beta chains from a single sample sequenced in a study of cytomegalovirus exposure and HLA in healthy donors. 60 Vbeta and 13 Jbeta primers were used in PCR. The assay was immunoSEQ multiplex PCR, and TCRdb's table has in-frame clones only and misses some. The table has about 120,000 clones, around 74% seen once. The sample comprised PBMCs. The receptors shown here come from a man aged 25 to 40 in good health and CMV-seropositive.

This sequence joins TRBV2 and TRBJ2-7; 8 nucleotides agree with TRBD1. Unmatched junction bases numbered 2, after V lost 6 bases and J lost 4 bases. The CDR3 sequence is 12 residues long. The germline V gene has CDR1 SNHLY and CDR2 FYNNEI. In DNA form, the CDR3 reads TGTGCCAGCAGGGACAGGGTTTACGAGCAGTACTTC. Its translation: CASRDRVYEQYF.

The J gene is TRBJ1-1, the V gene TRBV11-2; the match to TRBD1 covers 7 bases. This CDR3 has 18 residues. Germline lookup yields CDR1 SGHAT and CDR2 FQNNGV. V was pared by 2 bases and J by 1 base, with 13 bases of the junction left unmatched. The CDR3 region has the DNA TGTGCCAGCAGCTTAAGCAACAGGGGCGGTAGTAAGAACACTGAAGCTTTCTTT. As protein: CASSLSNRGGSKNTEAFF.

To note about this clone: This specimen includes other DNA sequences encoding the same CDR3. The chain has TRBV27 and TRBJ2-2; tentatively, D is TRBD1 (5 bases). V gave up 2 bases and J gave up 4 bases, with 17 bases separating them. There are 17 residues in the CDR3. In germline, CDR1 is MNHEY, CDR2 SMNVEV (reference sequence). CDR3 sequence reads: CASSLSEYRSTTGELFF. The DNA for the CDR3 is TGTGCCAGCAGTTTAAGTGAATACAGGAGCACCACCGGGGAGCTGTTTTTT.

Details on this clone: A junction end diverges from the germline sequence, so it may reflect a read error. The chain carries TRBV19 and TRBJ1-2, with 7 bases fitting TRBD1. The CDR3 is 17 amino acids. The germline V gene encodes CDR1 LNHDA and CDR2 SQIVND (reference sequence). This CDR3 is CASSIGRGLGQIYGYPF. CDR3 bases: TGTGCCAGTAGTATCGGGAGGGGATTGGGACAGATCTATGGCTACCCCTTC.

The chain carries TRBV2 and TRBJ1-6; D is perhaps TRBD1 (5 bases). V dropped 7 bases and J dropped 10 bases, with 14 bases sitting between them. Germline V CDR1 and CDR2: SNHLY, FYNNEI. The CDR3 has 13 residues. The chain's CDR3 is CASTGGVGSPLHF. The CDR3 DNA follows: TGTGCCAGCACTGGAGGGGTTGGCTCACCCCTCCACTTT.

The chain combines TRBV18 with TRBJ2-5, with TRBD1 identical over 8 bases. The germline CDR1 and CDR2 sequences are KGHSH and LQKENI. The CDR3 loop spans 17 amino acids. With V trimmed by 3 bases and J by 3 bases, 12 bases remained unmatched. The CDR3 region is CASSPSPGQAREETQYF. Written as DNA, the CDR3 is TGTGCCAGCTCACCGTCCCCGGGACAGGCCCGCGAAGAGACCCAGTACTTC.

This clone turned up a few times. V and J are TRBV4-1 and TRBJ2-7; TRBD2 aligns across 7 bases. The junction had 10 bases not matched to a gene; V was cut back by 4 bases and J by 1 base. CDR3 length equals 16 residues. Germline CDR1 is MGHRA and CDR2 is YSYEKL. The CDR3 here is CASSPIGRKRSYEQYF. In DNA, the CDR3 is TGCGCCAGCAGCCCTATCGGGAGGAAAAGGTCCTACGAGCAGTACTTC.

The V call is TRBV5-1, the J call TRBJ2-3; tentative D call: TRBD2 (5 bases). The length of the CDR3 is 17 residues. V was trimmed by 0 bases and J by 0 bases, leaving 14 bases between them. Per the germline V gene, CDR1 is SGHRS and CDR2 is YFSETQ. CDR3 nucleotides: TGCGCCAGCAGCTTGGGGAGGAGCGGCCATAGCACAGATACGCAGTATTTT. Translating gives CASSLGRSGHSTDTQYF. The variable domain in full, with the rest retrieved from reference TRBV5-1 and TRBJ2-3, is KAGVTQTPRYLIKTRGQQVTLSCSPISGHRSVSWYQQTPGQGLQFLFEYFSETQRNKGNFPGRFSGRQFSNSRSEMNVSTLELGDSALYLCASSLGRSGHSTDTQYFGPGTRLTVL.

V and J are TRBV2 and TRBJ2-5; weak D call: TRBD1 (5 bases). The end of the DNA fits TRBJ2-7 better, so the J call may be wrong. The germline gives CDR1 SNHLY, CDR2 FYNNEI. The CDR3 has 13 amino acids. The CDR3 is CASSRQFLYEQYF. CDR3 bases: TGTGCCAGCAGTCGACAGTTCCTTTACGAGCAGTACTTC.

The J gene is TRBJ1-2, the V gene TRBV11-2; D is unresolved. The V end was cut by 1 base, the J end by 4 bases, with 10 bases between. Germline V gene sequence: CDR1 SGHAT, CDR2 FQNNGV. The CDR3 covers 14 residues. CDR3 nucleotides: TGTGCCAGCAGCTTAGCCCCGGTCGGCTATGGCTACACCTTC. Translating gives CASSLAPVGYGYTF.